This TCR beta chain was found in a study of T cells in Graves' hyperthyroidism and ophthalmopathy. The source material, RNA transcripts, was used to amplify TCR beta CDR3 regions. In the first-round RT-PCR of the TCR CDR3, the HTBI primer set was used. MiXCR, run by TCRdb on the multiplex PCR reads, gives a single entry per CDR3 protein. Among about 200,000 distinct CDR3 sequences listed, less than 20% were seen once. This clonotype was observed many times. V dropped 7 bases and J dropped 5 bases, with 20 bases sitting between them. The CDR3 spans 15 residues. Germline V lookup: CDR1 MNHEY, CDR2 SVGEGT.

The J gene is TRBJ1-2, the V gene TRBV6-2 or TRBV6-3, with a weak D call TRBD1 (6 bases). This clonotype was sampled from a woman between 45 and 60 years old with Graves' hyperthyroidism. Sequenced sample: blood. In DNA, the CDR3 is TGTGCCAGCAACCCCACCGGACAGTTCGGGTATGGCTACACCTTC. Protein: CASNPTGQFGYGYTF.